The 24 T cell receptor beta chains below come from one sample, sequenced in a study of cytomegalovirus exposure and HLA in healthy donors (dated by TCRdb to about 2017). Library method: the immunoSEQ multiplex PCR assay. For the multiplex PCR, a mixture combining 60 forward primers for TCR Vbeta segments and 13 reverse primers for TCR Jbeta segments was used. TCRdb retrieved this table from immuneACCESS and kept in-frame rearrangements only. Not all clones are present; in checked studies, unresolved V genes account for under half, and no reason is known for the remainder. For this sample the table gives more than 110,000 clones, of which roughly 71% were detected only once. The ten largest clones add up to about 7% of the sample. Sequencing was done on a sample of PBMCs. The receptor set was obtained from a man aged 30 to 45 in good health and CMV-seronegative.

The chain has TRBV7-3 and TRBJ2-2; 7 bases match TRBD1. This CDR3 has 13 amino acids. J was trimmed by 5 bases and V by 7 bases; bases with no gene match: 4. Germline loops: CDR1 SGHTA, CDR2 FQGTGA. CDR3: CASNPTGTGELFF. The DNA for the CDR3 is TGTGCCAGCAACCCGACAGGGACCGGGGAGCTGTTTTTT.

This clone was counted a few times. The CDR3 nucleotides read TGCGCCACTGCGACAGGGGTAGGCGAAAAACTGTTTTTT. Translation: CATATGVGEKLFF. This chain uses TRBV5-1 with TRBJ1-4; 8 bases are shared with TRBD1. V was pared by 9 bases and J by 8 bases, with 9 bases of the junction left unmatched. This CDR3 contains 13 residues. In germline, CDR1 is SGHRS, CDR2 YFSETQ.

This chain uses TRBV7-9 with TRBJ2-1; TRBD2 agrees at 13 bases. CDR3 length equals 15 residues. Germline-derived CDR1 and CDR2 are SEHNR and FQNEAQ (reference sequence). Trimming took 3 bases from V and 4 from J; bases not matched to a gene: 0. CDR3 loop: CASSLTSGGYNEQFF. CDR3 sequence (DNA): TGTGCCAGCAGCTTGACTAGCGGGGGGTACAATGAGCAGTTCTTC.

The genes are TRBV6-1 and TRBJ1-2; 8 bases agree with TRBD1. V gave up 7 bases and J gave up 7 bases; unmatched junction bases: 11. CDR1 and CDR2 (germline): MNHNS, SASEGT. CDR3 length: 14 amino acids. The CDR3 loop reads CASNSLDRGGGYTF. The CDR3 coding sequence is TGTGCCAGCAATTCCCTCGACAGGGGCGGTGGCTACACCTTC.

The chain has TRBV6-1 and TRBJ1-2; 8 bases map to TRBD1. The length of the CDR3 is 16 residues. Germline V lookup: CDR1 MNHNS, CDR2 SASEGT. J lost 3 bases, V lost 1 base, and 7 bases had no gene match. DNA for the CDR3: TGTGCCAGCAGTGAAGTGCCAGGGGGCGCGGACTATGGCTACACCTTC. It translates to CASSEVPGGADYGYTF.

The chain employs TRBV19 and TRBJ2-1, with 8 bases aligning to TRBD2. The CDR3 sequence is 14 residues long. The ends lost 1 base at V and 9 bases at J; junction bases unmatched: 5. Germline assignment: CDR1 LNHDA and CDR2 SQIVND (reference sequence). CDR3 in amino acids: CASSIGRGDLEQFF. The CDR3 nucleotides read TGTGCCAGTAGTATAGGGCGGGGGGATCTTGAGCAGTTCTTC.

The chain combines TRBV19 with TRBJ2-3; 7 bases are a match to TRBD2. This CDR3 is built from 15 residues. CDR1 is LNHDA, CDR2 SQIVND, per germline (reference sequence). Germline trimming cut 7 bases from V and 6 bases from J; bases unmatched to any gene: 13. CDR3 sequence reads: CASTVGPGGEDTQYF. The CDR3 DNA reads TGTGCCAGTACCGTAGGCCCGGGGGGAGAGGATACGCAGTATTTT.

The CDR3 nucleotides are TGTGCCTGGACGACGAGCGGGGCCTACAATGAGCAGTTCTTC. This translates into CAWTTSGAYNEQFF. This sequence joins TRBV30 and TRBJ2-1; 7 bases are a match to TRBD2. This CDR3 region has 14 residues. V dropped 4 bases and J dropped 2; count of bases not matched to a gene: 5. In germline, CDR1 is GTSNPN, CDR2 SVGIG (reference sequence).

The CDR3 DNA sequence: TGCGCCAGCAGCTTGACCGGGACAGGGGGTACAGATACGCAGTATTTT. Protein sequence: CASSLTGTGGTDTQYF. The chain has TRBV5-1 and TRBJ2-3, with 11 bases lining up with TRBD1. The CDR3 has 16 amino acids. J lost 3 bases, V lost 1 base, and 4 bases had no gene match. Germline CDR1 is SGHRS and CDR2 is YFSETQ.

V usage is TRBV7-3 and J usage is TRBJ2-3; 8 nucleotides agree with TRBD2. The CDR3 spans 15 residues. Germline V gene data show CDR1 as SGHTA and CDR2 as FQGTGA. The J segment lost 5 bases and the V segment lost 5 bases, leaving 9 bases of the junction unmatched. The CDR3 loop is CASSPYGGALDTQYF. The CDR3 DNA follows: TGTGCCAGCAGCCCTTACGGGGGGGCCTTAGATACGCAGTATTTT. The variable domain in full, with the rest retrieved from reference TRBV7-3 and TRBJ2-3, is GAGVSQTPSNKVTEKGKYVELRCDPISGHTALYWYRQSLGQGPEFLIYFQGTGAADDSGLPNDRFFAVRPEGSVSTLKIQRTERGDSAVYLCASSPYGGALDTQYFGPGTRLTVL.

This clone was counted between two and nine times. The V call is TRBV28, the J call TRBJ1-4, with 8 bases fitting TRBD1. This CDR3 is 14 amino acids long. Germline V gives CDR1 MDHEN, CDR2 SYDVKM. V was pared by 8 bases and J by 5 bases, with 7 bases of the junction left unmatched. DNA of the CDR3: TGTGCCAGCTGTTCCCAGGGGGCGAATGAAAAACTGTTTTTT. This translates into CASCSQGANEKLFF. Full variable domain (rest looked up from reference TRBV28 and TRBJ1-4): DVKVTQSSRYLVKRTGEKVFLECVQDMDHENMFWYRQDPGLGLRLIYFSYDVKMKEKGDIPEGYSVSREKKERFSLILESASTNQTSMYLCASCSQGANEKLFFGSGTQLSVL.

This chain links TRBV7-9 with TRBJ1-2; 10 bases are a match to TRBD1. The length of the CDR3 is 15 residues. The germline CDR1 and CDR2 sequences are SEHNR and FQNEAQ (reference sequence). V lost 5 bases and J lost 4; bases outside the gene matches: 7. CDR3 sequence (DNA): TGTGCCAGCAGCCCAACCGGGACAGGGGCCTATGGCTACACCTTC. It codes for CASSPTGTGAYGYTF.

CDR3 loop: CAWHRAPGQPQHF. As DNA, the CDR3 is TGTGCCTGGCATAGAGCACCGGGACAGCCCCAGCATTTT. The V and J genes are TRBV30 and TRBJ1-5, with D unresolved. CDR3 length: 13 amino acids. From germline, CDR1 is GTSNPN and CDR2 SVGIG (reference sequence). V was clipped by 5 bases and J by 7 bases, with 15 bases between them.

V usage is TRBV29-1 and J usage is TRBJ2-1; 10 bases are shared with TRBD2. The CDR3 is 14 residues long. The V segment lost 5 bases and the J segment 2 bases; nucleotides outside the gene matches: 3. Germline V lookup: CDR1 SQVTM, CDR2 ANQGSEA. Here the CDR3 DNA reads TGCAGCGTTAGGACTAGCGGCCCCTACAATGAGCAGTTCTTC. Protein product: CSVRTSGPYNEQFF.

On this clone: The sample holds other DNA sequences that translate to the same CDR3. This chain connects TRBV5-1 to TRBJ2-6, with D possibly TRBD1 on 5 matching bases. The CDR3 is made up of 14 amino acids. From germline, CDR1 is SGHRS and CDR2 YFSETQ. The V end lost 7 bases, the J end lost 1 base, and 9 bases lay between the germline ends. CDR3 region: CASGDSSGANVLTF. CDR3 nucleotide sequence: TGCGCCAGCGGCGACAGTTCTGGGGCCAACGTCCTGACTTTC.

Remarks on this clone: Sequence at one end of the junction differs from germline and may be a read error. The chain is built from TRBV5-1 and TRBJ2-2; the D gene is possibly TRBD2 (7 bases). CDR1 and CDR2 from the germline V gene are SGHRS and YFSETQ. This CDR3 region has 16 residues. CDR3 sequence reads: CASSRSTGYVGGGLFF. For the CDR3, the DNA is TGCGCCAGCAGCCGCTCGACAGGTTACGTCGGCGGGGGGCTGTTTTTT.

This clone was observed a few times. The gene calls are TRBV7-9 and TRBJ2-3; TRBD2 aligns across 7 bases. CDR3 length equals 17 residues. The germline V gene encodes CDR1 SEHNR and CDR2 FQNEAQ (reference sequence). V lost 6 bases to trimming and J lost 2 bases; unmatched junction nucleotides: 14. Written as DNA, the CDR3 is TGTGCCAGCAGATACCCCCCCAGCGGGATTATCACAGATACGCAGTATTTT. Translated, it gives CASRYPPSGIITDTQYF. The variable domain in full, with the rest retrieved from reference TRBV7-9 and TRBJ2-3, is DTGVSQNPRHKITKRGQNVTFRCDPISEHNRLYWYRQTLGQGPEFLTYFQNEAQLEKSRLLSDRFSAERPKGSFSTLEIQRTEQGDSAMYLCASRYPPSGIITDTQYFGPGTRLTVL.

The gene calls are TRBV5-1 and TRBJ1-5; a weak D match, TRBD1 (5 bases). Germline lookup yields CDR1 SGHRS and CDR2 YFSETQ. This CDR3 has 15 amino acids. Trimming pared 4 bases from V and 6 bases from J, leaving 17 bases between. CDR3 sequence: CASSPGLNPGQPQHF. As DNA, the CDR3 is TGCGCCAGCAGCCCGGGACTTAATCCCGGTCAGCCCCAGCATTTT.

The chain combines TRBV6-5 with TRBJ1-1, with D tentatively TRBD1 (5 bases). CDR1 is MNHEY, CDR2 SVGAGI, per germline. V lost 2 bases and J lost 0, with 10 bases in between. The CDR3 extends over 15 amino acids. The CDR3 here is CASSYRGSMNTEAFF. Written as DNA, the CDR3 is TGTGCCAGCAGTTACAGGGGCAGCATGAACACTGAAGCTTTCTTT.

The chain links TRBV10-2 to TRBJ2-1, with 8 bases identical to TRBD2. Germline V lookup: CDR1 WSHSY, CDR2 SAAADI. J lost 9 bases, V lost 10 bases, and 11 bases had no gene match. The CDR3 covers 13 residues. The CDR3 reads CAIAGLVGAEQFF. The CDR3, as DNA: TGCGCCATCGCGGGACTAGTAGGAGCTGAGCAGTTCTTC.

The gene calls are TRBV5-4 and TRBJ2-1; TRBD2 aligns across 7 bases. Germline lookup yields CDR1 SGHNT and CDR2 YYREEE (reference sequence). The CDR3 sequence is 13 residues long. V shed 4 bases and J 5 bases; nucleotides not matched to a gene: 3. The CDR3, as DNA: TGTGCCAGCAGCCGCGGGGGAAACAATGAGCAGTTCTTC. Translating it yields CASSRGGNNEQFF.

V gene TRBV28 combines with J gene TRBJ2-7; a possible D gene is TRBD1 (7 bases). The CDR3 runs to 13 residues. Germline V gene sequence: CDR1 MDHEN, CDR2 SYDVKM. Between the trimmed V and J ends, which lost 5 bases and 6 bases, there was a span of 14 bases. CDR3 sequence reads: CASSTDREVEQYF. The CDR3 nucleotides are TGTGCCAGCAGTACTGACAGGGAGGTCGAGCAGTACTTC.

On this clone itself: The junction departs from germline at one end; a sequencing error may be responsible. The chain combines TRBV19 with TRBJ2-6, with D possibly being TRBD1 (5 bases). The CDR3 is 16 residues long. Germline V gene data show CDR1 as LNHDA and CDR2 as SQIVND (reference sequence). Written as DNA, the CDR3 is TGTGCCAGTAGTTCCTCAGGCGGCTCTGGGGCCAACGGCCTGACTTTC. Translated: CASSSSGGSGANGLTF. The variable domain in full, completed from reference TRBV19 and TRBJ2-6, reads DGGITQSPKYLFRKEGQNVTLSCEQNLNHDAMYWYRQDPGQGLRLIYYSQIVNDFQKGDIAEGYSVSREKKESFPLTVTSAQKNPTAFYLCASSSSGGSGANGLTFGAGSRLTVL.

This rearrangement joins TRBV5-4 to TRBJ2-1, with D perhaps matching TRBD2 (5 bases). V shed 0 bases and J shed 0 bases, with 7 bases lying between them. This CDR3 is 15 amino acids long. Germline V CDR1 and CDR2: SGHNT, YYREEE (reference sequence). The CDR3 DNA reads as TGTGCCAGCAGCTTGGCGGGGTCCTCCTACAATGAGCAGTTCTTC. This codes for CASSLAGSSYNEQFF.